This TCR beta chain was obtained from a study of T cell repertoires in ileal Crohn's disease. The time point: inflamed ileum from the surgical specimen. Profiled with immunoSEQ multiplex PCR; TCRdb holds only in-frame clones, not every one. The table lists about 5,400 clones, roughly 87% of them singletons. Points from the study as a whole: All patients with clonality above 26.8% had endoscopic recurrence. Sorted CD8 T cells held more high-frequency clones than CD4.

CDR1 is SQVTM and CDR2 is ANQGSEA in the germline V gene. CDR3 length: 14 amino acids. The table lists this clone with a count of one. Its cognate antigen is unknown. At one boundary the junction diverges from the germline segment, which might be a read error. The chain employs TRBV29-1 and TRBJ1-1; unclear D gene. The sequence was obtained from an adult with Crohn's disease. The specimen was ileal tissue. The CDR3 DNA reads TGCAGCGTTGCTAAGACGAGTGCGAACACTGCAGCTTTCTTT. As protein: CSVAKTSANTAAFF.